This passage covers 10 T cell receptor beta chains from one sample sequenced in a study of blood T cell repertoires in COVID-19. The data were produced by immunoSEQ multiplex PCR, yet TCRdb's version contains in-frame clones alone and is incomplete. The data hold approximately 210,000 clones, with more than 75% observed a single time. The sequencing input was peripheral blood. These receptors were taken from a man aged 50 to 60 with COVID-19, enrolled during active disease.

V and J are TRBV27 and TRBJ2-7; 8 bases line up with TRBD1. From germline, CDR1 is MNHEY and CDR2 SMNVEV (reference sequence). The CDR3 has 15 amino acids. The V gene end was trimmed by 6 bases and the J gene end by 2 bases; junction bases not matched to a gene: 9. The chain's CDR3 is CASRTTGERAYEQYF. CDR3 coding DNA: TGTGCCAGCAGGACGACAGGGGAACGGGCCTACGAGCAGTACTTC.

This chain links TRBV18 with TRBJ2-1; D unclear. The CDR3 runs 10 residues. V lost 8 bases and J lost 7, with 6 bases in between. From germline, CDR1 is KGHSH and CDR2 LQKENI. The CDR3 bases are TGTGCCAGCAGCTTAAATGAGCAGTTCTTC. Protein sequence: CASSLNEQFF.

The CDR3 DNA follows: TGTGCCAGCTCACCTAGACAGGGTTTGGAGACCCAGTACTTC. It yields the protein CASSPRQGLETQYF. V and J are TRBV18 and TRBJ2-5, with 7 bases that match TRBD1. Germline V CDR1 and CDR2: KGHSH, LQKENI. This CDR3 has 14 residues. Trimming at V came to 3 bases and at J to 5 bases, leaving 6 bases not matched to a gene.

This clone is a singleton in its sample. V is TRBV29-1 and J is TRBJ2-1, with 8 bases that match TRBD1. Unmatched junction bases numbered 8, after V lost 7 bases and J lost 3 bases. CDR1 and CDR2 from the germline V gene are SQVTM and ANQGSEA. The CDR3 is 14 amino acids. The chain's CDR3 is CSGGQGLDYNEQFF. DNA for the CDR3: TGCAGCGGCGGACAGGGCCTTGACTACAATGAGCAGTTCTTC.

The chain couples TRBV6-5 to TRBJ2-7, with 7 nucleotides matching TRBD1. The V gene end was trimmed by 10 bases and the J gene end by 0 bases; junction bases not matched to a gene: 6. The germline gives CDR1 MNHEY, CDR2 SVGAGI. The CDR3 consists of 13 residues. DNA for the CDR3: TGTGCCACCAGGGGACAGCCCTCCTACGAGCAGTACTTC. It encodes CATRGQPSYEQYF.

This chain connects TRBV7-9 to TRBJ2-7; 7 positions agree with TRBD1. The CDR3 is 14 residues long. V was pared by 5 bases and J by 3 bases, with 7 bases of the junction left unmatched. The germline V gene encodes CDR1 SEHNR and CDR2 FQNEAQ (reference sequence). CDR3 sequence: CASSKGTAHYEQYF. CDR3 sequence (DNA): TGTGCCAGCAGCAAGGGGACAGCCCACTACGAGCAGTACTTC.

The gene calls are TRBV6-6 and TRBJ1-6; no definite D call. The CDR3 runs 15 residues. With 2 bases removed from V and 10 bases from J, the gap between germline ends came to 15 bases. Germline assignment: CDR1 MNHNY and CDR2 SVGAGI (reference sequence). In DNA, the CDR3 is TGTGCCAGCAGTTACGCGGGTGGTAAGGAATCACCCCTCCACTTT. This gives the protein CASSYAGGKESPLHF.

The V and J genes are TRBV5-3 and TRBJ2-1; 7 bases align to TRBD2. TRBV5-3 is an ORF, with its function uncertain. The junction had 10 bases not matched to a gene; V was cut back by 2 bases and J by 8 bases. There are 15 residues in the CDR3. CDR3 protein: CARSFLGGSMYEQFF. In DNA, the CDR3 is TGTGCCAGAAGCTTCCTGGGCGGGAGTATGTATGAGCAGTTCTTC.

The CDR3 nucleotides are TGTGCCAGCAGTTTCCCCGGGACTCCTAATGAGCAGTTCTTC. Translating gives CASSFPGTPNEQFF. The chain recombines TRBV27 with TRBJ2-1; D may be TRBD2 (6 bases). From germline, CDR1 is MNHEY and CDR2 SMNVEV (reference sequence). V lost 3 bases, J lost 7 bases, and 13 bases lay in between. There are 14 residues in the CDR3.

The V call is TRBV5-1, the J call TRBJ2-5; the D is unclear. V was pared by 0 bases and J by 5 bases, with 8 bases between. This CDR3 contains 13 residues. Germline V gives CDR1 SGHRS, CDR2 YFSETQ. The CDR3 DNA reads TGCGCCAGCAGCTTGGACAGTCTTGAGACCCAGTACTTC. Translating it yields CASSLDSLETQYF.